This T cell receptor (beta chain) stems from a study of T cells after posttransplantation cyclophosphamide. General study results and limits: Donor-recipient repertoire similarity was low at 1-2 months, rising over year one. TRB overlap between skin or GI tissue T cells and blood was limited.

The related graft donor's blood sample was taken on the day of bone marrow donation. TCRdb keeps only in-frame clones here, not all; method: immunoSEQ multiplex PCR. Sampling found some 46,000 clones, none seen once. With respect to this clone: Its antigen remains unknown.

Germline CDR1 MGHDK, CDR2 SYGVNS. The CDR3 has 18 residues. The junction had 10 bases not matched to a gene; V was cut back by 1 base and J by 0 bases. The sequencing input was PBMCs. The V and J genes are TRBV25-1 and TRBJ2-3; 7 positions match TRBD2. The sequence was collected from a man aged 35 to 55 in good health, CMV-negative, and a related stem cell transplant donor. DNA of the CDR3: TGTGCCAGCAGTGAATTAGGGGAGGGGAGAACTAGCACAGATACGCAGTATTTT. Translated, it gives CASSELGEGRTSTDTQYF.